These T cell receptor beta chains were read from a single sample in a study of cytomegalovirus exposure and HLA in healthy donors. Sequencing used immunoSEQ multiplex PCR; TCRdb keeps in-frame clones, though not all of them. This repertoire includes tens of thousands of clones. Source material: PBMCs. The receptor set was obtained from a man aged 30 to 39 in good health and CMV-seropositive. Each CDR3 is given with its conserved first and last residue. The D gene is left open where the match is weak.

>TRBV18|TRBJ1-2|NA
CVSSPDRSYGYTF
TGTGTCAGCTCACCAGACAGAAGCTATGGCTACACCTTC
>TRBV9|TRBJ2-5|NA
CASSVTPLEGRETQYF
TGTGCCAGCAGCGTAACTCCCCTCGAGGGTCGCGAGACCCAGTACTTC
>TRBV7-8|TRBJ1-2|NA
CASSTGEGPANYGYTF
TGTGCCAGCAGCACCGGGGAGGGCCCTGCTAACTATGGCTACACCTTC
>TRBV6-1|TRBJ2-7|NA
CASSEGGSTYEQYF
TGTGCCAGCAGTGAAGGCGGCAGCACCTACGAGCAGTACTTC
>TRBV4-1|TRBJ2-2|NA
CASSQAGVTGELFF
TGCGCCAGCAGCCAAGCGGGGGTCACCGGGGAGCTGTTTTTT
>TRBV11-2|TRBJ2-1|TRBD2
CASSSGGDDNEQFF
TGTGCCAGCAGCTCGGGGGGGGACGACAATGAGCAGTTCTTC
>TRBV5-6|TRBJ1-1|NA
CASSLVRGANTEAFF
TGTGCCAGCAGCTTGGTTCGGGGGGCTAACACTGAAGCTTTCTTT
>TRBV7-9|TRBJ1-2|TRBD1
CASSYPLTGGNGYTF
TGTGCCAGCAGCTACCCCTTGACAGGGGGGAATGGCTACACCTTC
>TRBV7-8|TRBJ2-3|NA
CASSLYSAGRSTDTQYF
TGTGCCAGCAGCTTATACTCCGCGGGGAGATCCACAGATACGCAGTATTTT
>TRBV30|TRBJ2-1|TRBD1
CAFSRTGPYNEQFF
TGTGCCTTTTCCCGGACAGGGCCATACAATGAGCAGTTCTTC
>TRBV6-6|TRBJ2-1|TRBD1
CASSGTGTGIYNEQFF
TGTGCCAGCAGTGGCACCGGGACAGGGATATACAATGAGCAGTTCTTC
>TRBV4-1|TRBJ2-7|TRBD1
CASSQGQGPVYEQYF
TGCGCCAGCAGCCAGGGACAGGGGCCGGTCTACGAGCAGTACTTC
>TRBV4-1|TRBJ2-1|TRBD2
CASSQGTSGRIEQFF
TGCGCCAGCAGCCAGGGGACTAGCGGGAGAATTGAGCAGTTCTTC
>TRBV19|TRBJ1-6|TRBD1
CADRASSPLHF
TGTGCCGACAGGGCGAGTTCACCCCTCCACTTT
>TRBV6-5|TRBJ2-7|NA
CASSPGSYEQYF
TGTGCCAGCAGCCCCGGGAGCTACGAGCAGTACTTC
>TRBV10-3|TRBJ1-2|TRBD1
CAISLKRDRGDSNYGYTF
TGTGCCATCAGCCTCAAACGGGACAGGGGCGACTCTAACTATGGCTACACCTTC
>TRBV30|TRBJ1-6|TRBD1
CAASRDRDSPLHF
TGTGCCGCCTCCCGGGACAGGGATTCACCCCTACACTTT
>TRBV7-9|TRBJ1-3|NA
CASSLGAGGSENTIYF
TGTGCCAGCAGCTTAGGGGCAGGCGGTAGCGAAAACACCATATATTTT
>TRBV5-6|TRBJ2-3|TRBD2
CASSPGLADTQYF
TGTGCCAGCAGCCCGGGACTAGCGGATACGCAGTATTTT
>TRBV7-8|TRBJ2-1|NA
CASSPWEISYNEQFF
TGTGCCAGCAGCCCCTGGGAGATTTCCTACAATGAGCAGTTCTTC
>TRBV30|TRBJ1-5|NA
CAWSSGANQPQHF
TGTGCCTGGAGTAGTGGGGCCAATCAGCCCCAGCATTTT
>TRBV5-1|TRBJ2-5|NA
CASSPTSVETQYF
TGCGCCAGCAGCCCAACTAGTGTTGAGACCCAGTACTTC
>TRBV6-1|TRBJ1-1|TRBD1
CASSEKDRGRRGTEAFF
TGTGCCAGCAGTGAAAAGGACAGGGGGCGCAGGGGCACTGAAGCTTTCTTT
>TRBV19|TRBJ2-7|TRBD2
CASSMRGAAYEQYF
TGTGCCAGTAGTATGCGGGGGGCGGCCTACGAGCAGTACTTC
>TRBV4-2|TRBJ2-1|TRBD2
CASSQERGGYNEQFF
TGTGCCAGCAGCCAAGAGCGGGGGGGCTACAATGAGCAGTTCTTC
>TRBV27|TRBJ2-5|NA
CASSTPGTGRMTQYF
TGTGCCAGCAGTACCCCTGGTACAGGTAGGATGACCCAGTACTTC
>TRBV5-1|TRBJ1-5|NA
CASSAEGGNQPQHF
TGCGCCAGCAGCGCGGAGGGGGGGAATCAGCCCCAGCATTTT
>TRBV9|TRBJ2-7|TRBD2
CASSVGTSGYEQYF
TGTGCCAGCAGCGTAGGGACTAGCGGATACGAGCAGTACTTC
>TRBV29-1|TRBJ2-7|TRBD1
CSVGNRDSPRSYEQYF
TGCAGCGTTGGAAACAGGGACAGCCCGCGTTCCTACGAGCAGTACTTC
>TRBV2|TRBJ2-7|TRBD1
CASTIDRGSYEQYF
TGTGCCAGCACCATAGACAGGGGATCCTACGAGCAGTACTTC
>TRBV9|TRBJ2-3|NA
CASSVVGGDTDTQYF
TGTGCCAGCAGCGTAGTAGGGGGGGACACAGATACGCAGTATTTT
>TRBV9|TRBJ1-2|NA
CASSVAGYGYTF
TGTGCCAGCAGCGTAGCAGGGTATGGCTACACCTTC
>TRBV13|TRBJ1-1|NA
CASSLWRGTEAFF
TGTGCCAGCAGCTTATGGCGGGGGACTGAAGCTTTCTTT
>TRBV18|TRBJ2-5|TRBD1
CASSGEDRAPQETQYF
TGTGCCAGCTCGGGAGAGGACAGGGCGCCACAAGAGACCCAGTACTTC
>TRBV7-8|TRBJ2-2|NA
CASQGPGELFF
TGTGCCAGCCAGGGTCCCGGGGAGCTGTTTTTT
>TRBV11-3|TRBJ1-1|TRBD1
CASSTGQGAVEAFF
TGTGCCAGCAGCACCGGACAGGGGGCGGTTGAAGCTTTCTTT
>TRBV18|TRBJ2-7|NA
CASSPPSQGGDEQYF
TGTGCCAGCTCACCACCGAGTCAGGGCGGCGACGAGCAGTACTTC
>TRBV29-1|TRBJ2-6|NA
CSVEGSGQSGANVLTF
TGCAGCGTTGAAGGCAGTGGACAGTCTGGGGCCAACGTCCTGACTTTC
>TRBV9|TRBJ2-2|TRBD2
CASSVGQRERAGELFF
TGTGCCAGCAGCGTAGGTCAGCGGGAGAGAGCCGGGGAGCTGTTTTTT
>TRBV30|TRBJ2-1|NA
CAWSVHPSVEQFF
TGTGCCTGGAGTGTCCACCCTTCGGTTGAGCAGTTCTTC
>TRBV19|TRBJ2-1|TRBD2
CASSTPGASGNEQFF
TGTGCCAGTAGTACCCCCGGAGCTAGCGGGAATGAGCAGTTCTTC
>TRBV30|TRBJ1-5|TRBD1
CAWGTDTNQPQHF
TGTGCCTGGGGGACAGACACTAATCAGCCCCAGCATTTT
>TRBV7-8|TRBJ1-5|NA
CASSTRAQPQHF
TGTGCCAGCAGCACTAGGGCGCAGCCCCAGCATTTT
>TRBV7-3|TRBJ2-2|NA
CASSLGQNTGELFF
TGTGCCAGCAGCTTGGGACAGAACACCGGGGAGCTGTTTTTT
>TRBV30|TRBJ1-6|NA
CASTGTGSPLHF
TGTGCCAGTACCGGGACTGGGTCACCCCTCCACTTT
>TRBV6-1|TRBJ2-2|NA
CASSEASRGWTGELFF
TGTGCCAGCAGTGAAGCTAGTAGGGGGTGGACCGGGGAGCTGTTTTTT
>TRBV19|TRBJ2-7|TRBD1
CASSIDGDRGGHEQYF
TGTGCCAGTAGTATAGATGGGGACAGAGGGGGACACGAGCAGTACTTC
>TRBV29-1|TRBJ1-1|NA
CSVGGLVPEAFF
TGCAGCGTCGGTGGGCTGGTTCCTGAAGCTTTCTTT
>TRBV11-3|TRBJ2-1|NA
CASSRFFGIADDSSDNEQFF
TGTGCCAGCAGCAGGTTTTTCGGAATAGCGGACGACAGCTCCGACAATGAGCAGTTCTTC
>TRBV4-1|TRBJ2-5|TRBD2
CASSLRTSVGGETQYF
TGCGCCAGCAGCCTAAGGACTAGCGTCGGGGGAGAGACCCAGTACTTC
>TRBV5-6|TRBJ1-3|NA
CASRSYFPSGGNTIYF
TGTGCCAGCAGGTCTTACTTCCCGAGTGGTGGAAACACCATATATTTT
>TRBV14|TRBJ2-7|TRBD1
CASSPGTGAYEQYF
TGTGCCAGCAGCCCCGGGACAGGGGCATACGAGCAGTACTTC
>TRBV27|TRBJ2-1|TRBD1
CASSQGGTGDYNEQFF
TGTGCCAGCAGTCAGGGGGGGACAGGGGACTACAATGAGCAGTTCTTC
>TRBV4-1|TRBJ2-4|TRBD1
CASSQAAGGEKNIQYF
TGCGCCAGCAGCCAAGCGGCAGGGGGCGAGAAAAACATTCAGTACTTC
>TRBV30|TRBJ1-2|NA
CAGWGRAPSNYGYTF
TGTGCCGGTTGGGGGCGAGCGCCCAGTAACTATGGCTACACCTTC
>TRBV7-2|TRBJ1-5|NA
CASSGQSNQPQHF
TGTGCCAGCAGCGGACAGAGCAATCAGCCCCAGCATTTT
>TRBV7-9|TRBJ2-7|NA
CASSLGTHHSYEQYF
TGTGCCAGCAGCTTAGGGACTCATCACTCCTACGAGCAGTACTTC